The clone carrying this TCR beta chain has a single count. From blood CD8+ and CD4+ T cells, TCR beta sequences were generated. The V gene lost 8 bases and the J gene lost 9 bases, with 20 bases spanning the gap. The CDR3 loop spans 13 amino acids. Germline CDR1 is DFQATT and CDR2 is SNEGSKA (reference sequence). The sample originates from a study of CD8 T cells in Susac syndrome. After extraction with the RNeasy kit, roughly 0.45 to 1 ug of the RNA was reverse transcribed using random hexamers. TCRdb re-called the immunoSEQ multiplex PCR reads with MiXCR, one entry per CDR3 protein. The table includes about 190,000 distinct CDR3 sequences, over 75% detected once.

The sample was CD4+ T cells from PBMCs. This TCR was sampled from a human donor with Susac syndrome. The chain is built from TRBV20-1 and TRBJ2-1; TRBD2 might be the D (5 bases). The CDR3 sequence: CSPTPTSHAEQFF. The DNA for the CDR3 is TGCAGTCCTACCCCAACTAGTCACGCTGAGCAGTTCTTC.